Listed below are T cell receptor beta chains from one sample, sequenced in a study of blood T cell repertoires in COVID-19. Sequencing was performed with immunoSEQ multiplex PCR; in TCRdb, only in-frame clones are kept and a portion is missing. This table has a few hundred thousand clones, 84% appearing once. Input material: peripheral blood. The source of these receptors is a man aged 60-69 years with acute or convalescent COVID-19. Each CDR3 is given with its conserved first and last residue. The D gene is left open where the match is weak. Part of the rows lack a size; the others show once, few, many or a class for expanded clones.

clone_size j_call d_call v_call cdr3_nt cdr3_aa
- TRBJ1-1 - TRBV6-5 TGTGCCAGCAGTTATGGGGGCGTCGGGACTTTCTTT CASSYGGVGTFF
- TRBJ1-2 TRBD1 TRBV4-3 TGCGCCAGCAGCCGGGACAGCCTTAACTATGGCTACACCTTC CASSRDSLNYGYTF
- TRBJ2-7 TRBD2 TRBV11-2 TGTGCCAGCAGCTTAGTTATTTATTCCGCTAGCGGGAGGGCCTACGAGCAGTACTTC CASSLVIYSASGRAYEQYF
- TRBJ1-2 - TRBV6-2/TRBV6-3 TGTGCCAGCAGTTCGAGGAACTATGGCTACACCTTC CASSSRNYGYTF
once TRBJ2-5 TRBD2 TRBV5-8 TGTGCCAGCAGCTTGGGTCGCGGGAGAATAGGAGAGACCCAGTACTTC CASSLGRGRIGETQYF
- TRBJ2-1 - TRBV6-5 TGTGCCAGCAGTCCAAGGGGCTACAATGAGCAGTTCTTC CASSPRGYNEQFF
- TRBJ2-3 - TRBV7-2 TGTGCCAGCAGCTTAGGCCTAGGGGCATTCGATACGCAGTATTTT CASSLGLGAFDTQYF
- TRBJ2-1 TRBD2 TRBV9 TGTGCCAGCAGCTTACGGACTAGCGCGCACAATGAGCAGTTCTTC CASSLRTSAHNEQFF
few TRBJ1-4 TRBD1 TRBV13 TGTGCCAGCAGCTTAGCGGCAGGGGGCGCGTCTAATGAAAAACTGTTTTTT CASSLAAGGASNEKLFF
- TRBJ2-1 - TRBV7-8 TGTGCCAGCAGTTCACTAGCGCAGACAGGGGACAATGAGCAGTTCTTC CASSSLAQTGDNEQFF
- TRBJ2-7 - TRBV6-5 TGTGCCAGCAGTTACGCGGGGGCTTCCTACGAGCAGTACTTC CASSYAGASYEQYF
- TRBJ1-6 - TRBV19 TGTGCCAGTAGTGACAATCCCCGAAATTCACCCCTCCACTTT CASSDNPRNSPLHF
- TRBJ1-1 TRBD1 TRBV4-2 TGTGCCAGCAGCCAACAGACAGGGGCGGACACTGAAGCTTTCTTT CASSQQTGADTEAFF
few TRBJ2-6 - TRBV6-5 TGTGCCAGCAGTTATGGAGCGACCTCTGGGGCCAACGTCCTGACTTTC CASSYGATSGANVLTF
- TRBJ1-1 TRBD1 TRBV5-4 TGTGCCAGCAGCCCACGGACAGGGGGCTTTGAAGCTTTCTTT CASSPRTGGFEAFF
few TRBJ2-5 - TRBV14 TGTGCCAGCAGCCAAGGTTTTGCGGAGGGCCGGGAGACCCAGTACTTC CASSQGFAEGRETQYF
- TRBJ2-1 - TRBV9 TGTGCCAGCAGCGTGGGCAGCTCCTACAATGAGCAGTTCTTC CASSVGSSYNEQFF
- TRBJ2-7 - TRBV2 TGTGCCAGCAGGGATCCGGGGACTCGGCAGTACTTC CASRDPGTRQYF
- TRBJ1-2 - TRBV5-1 TGCGCCAGCAGCTTGGTGTTTACAGGTCGAGGCTACACCTTC CASSLVFTGRGYTF
- TRBJ1-4 - TRBV9 TGTGCCAGCAGCGTGCAGGGCGATGAAAAACTGTTTTTT CASSVQGDEKLFF
- TRBJ1-1 - TRBV19 TGTGCCAGTAGTATCAGCCAGGTCCGTATGAACACTGAAGCTTTCTTT CASSISQVRMNTEAFF
once TRBJ1-5 - TRBV30 TGTGCCTGGAGTGGGGGGCTTTATAGCAATCAGCCCCAGCATTTT CAWSGGLYSNQPQHF
few TRBJ2-2 TRBD2 TRBV30 TGTGCCGGGACTAGCGGGGCCGGGGAGCTGTTTTTT CAGTSGAGELFF
- TRBJ1-2 TRBD1 TRBV4-1 TGCGCCAGCAAATCTAACCGACAGGGAGACGGCTACACCTTC CASKSNRQGDGYTF
- TRBJ2-1 TRBD1 TRBV11-3 TGTGCCAGCAGCCCACAGGGGCCGGGTAGCTCCTACAATGAGCAGTTCTTC CASSPQGPGSSYNEQFF
- TRBJ2-7 - TRBV29-1 TGCAGCGTTGAGGGGGCCGGGAAGTACGAGCAGTACTTC CSVEGAGKYEQYF
- TRBJ1-4 TRBD1 TRBV5-5 TGTGCCAGCAGCCTGACCGGGACAGGGCGTGAAAAACTGTTTTTT CASSLTGTGREKLFF
few TRBJ1-2 - TRBV21-1 TGTGCCAGCAGCAAAAACATTACGGGGGGCCTGGGTTATGGCTACACCTTC CASSKNITGGLGYGYTF
- TRBJ1-1 - TRBV20-1 TGCAGTGCTAGGCGGGCAGTTGAAGCTTTCTTT CSARRAVEAFF
- TRBJ2-3 TRBD2 TRBV9 TGTGCCAGCAGCGTAGTGGGACTACCCTTCACAGATACGCAGTATTTT CASSVVGLPFTDTQYF
- TRBJ2-1 TRBD2 TRBV24-1 TGTGCCACCGAGGAATCGGGGGGGTACAATGAGCAGTTCTTC CATEESGGYNEQFF
few TRBJ2-7 - TRBV19 TGTGCCAGTAGTATCCAACGAGGAGAGCAGTACTTC CASSIQRGEQYF
- TRBJ2-1 - TRBV18 TGTGCCAGCTCACCAAGCCAAGGACAGACCTACAATGAGCAGTTCTTC CASSPSQGQTYNEQFF
- TRBJ2-7 TRBD2 TRBV18 TGTGCCAGCTCACCAAGGACTAGCGGGATCTACGAGCAGTACTTC CASSPRTSGIYEQYF
few TRBJ2-2 - TRBV6-4 TGTGCCAGCAGTGACTCTTCGGACACCGGGGAGCTGTTTTTT CASSDSSDTGELFF
- TRBJ1-1 - TRBV6-4 TGTGCCAGCAGTGCCGCGTTTAACACTGAAGCTTTCTTT CASSAAFNTEAFF
- TRBJ1-5 - TRBV2 TGTGCCAGCAGGGGCAGGGGAGGCAATCAGCCCCAGCATTTT CASRGRGGNQPQHF
- TRBJ2-7 - TRBV29-1 TGCAGCGTTGCGGGGGTCAGAATAAGAGGCGGTTCCTACGAGCAGTACTTC CSVAGVRIRGGSYEQYF